The clone carrying this TCR beta chain was seen many times. Its antigen is currently unknown. The junction and the germline gene differ at one end; a read error may be behind it. The sample comes from a study of regulatory T cells in long-lasting Graves disease. Study observations and caveats: The study found persistent patients shared more public clonotypes (roughly 2,600) than new patients (approximately 870).

Time point meaning: newly diagnosed GD, antithyroid drugs for less than 3 months. From RNA extracted from PBMCs, the TCR library was made. Researchers made TCR beta libraries by using iRepertoire HTBI primers and running Arm-PCR on CDR3 regions. TCRdb reprocessed the multiplex PCR reads with MiXCR, giving one entry per CDR3 protein. The data hold a few hundred thousand distinct CDR3 sequences, with around a fifth observed a single time. Germline-derived CDR1 and CDR2 are LNHNV and YYDKDF (reference sequence). The CDR3 is made up of 10 amino acids. The sample was also linked to a second study, of T cells in Graves' hyperthyroidism and ophthalmopathy.

The chain couples TRBV15 to TRBJ2-5; D gene uncertain. This material consisted of peripheral blood mononuclear cells (PBMCs), taken at new diagnosis, from a patient treated with antithyroid drugs. This receptor was identified in a woman aged 30 to 39 with Graves disease. The CDR3 loop reads CATGRETQYF. CDR3 nucleotides: TGTGCCACCGGCAGAGAGACCCAGTACTTC.